The 25 T cell receptor beta chains listed next were all sequenced from one sample in a study of metastatic and nonmetastatic thyroid tumors (dated by TCRdb to 2020 to 2022). Library preparation used PCR. The instrument was an Illumina HiSeq 4000. Using fastp trimming at Q25 and MiXCR clonotype assembly, TCRdb reanalyzed the public sequencing data and kept in-frame beta chains. This sample lists 24,000 or so clones; around 20% were detected once. The top ten clonotypes cover roughly 5.1% of the sample. No patient had received any treatment before thyroid surgery. The source material was blood. All receptors come from a male donor with papillary thyroid cancer or a benign thyroid nodule (not recorded which). Some clones in this sample may be carry-over from other donors' samples.

In its sample, this clone ranks as medium-sized. This chain joins TRBV25-1 and TRBJ2-7; D remains ambiguous. Germline CDR1 reads MGHDK; CDR2 reads SYGVNS. V was trimmed by 3 bases and J by 3 bases, leaving 6 bases between them. This CDR3 comprises 12 residues. The CDR3 loop is CASSEGIYEQYF. The CDR3 DNA reads as TGTGCCAGCAGTGAGGGGATCTACGAGCAGTACTTC.

This clone was seen ten or more times. The V gene is TRBV14, the J gene TRBJ2-7; TRBD2 matches at 10 bases. The V gene end was trimmed by 0 bases and the J gene end by 5 bases; junction bases not matched to a gene: 10. CDR3 length: 17 amino acids. CDR1 is SGHDN, CDR2 FVKESK, per germline. The CDR3, as DNA: TGTGCCAGCAGCCAAGATGGAGCGGGAGGGCCGAGAAACGAGCAGTACTTC. It translates to CASSQDGAGGPRNEQYF.

The J gene is TRBJ2-3, the V gene TRBV11-2; no clear D gene. Germline loops: CDR1 SGHAT, CDR2 FQNNGV. V was trimmed by 0 bases and J by 0 bases, leaving 7 bases between them. This CDR3 spans 15 amino acids. The CDR3: CASSLDYLSTDTQYF. Written as DNA, the CDR3 is TGTGCCAGCAGCTTAGACTACCTAAGCACAGATACGCAGTATTTT.

The sample holds a few counts of this clone. This may be a read error: a much more frequent sequence differs by one nucleotide. The chain carries TRBV3-1 and TRBJ2-1, with D tentatively TRBD1 or TRBD2 (7 bases each). V gave up 0 bases and J gave up 13 bases, with 16 bases separating them. The germline V gene has CDR1 LGHDT and CDR2 YNNKEL (reference sequence). The CDR3 consists of 14 residues. The CDR3 DNA is TGTGCCAGCAGCCAAGACCCAGGGGGGGGGAACCAGTTCTTC. Translated: CASSQDPGGGNQFF.

This clone was found a few times. This rearrangement joins TRBV19 to TRBJ1-5, with D perhaps matching TRBD1 (5 bases). The CDR3 extends over 15 amino acids. Germline-derived CDR1 and CDR2 are LNHDA and SQIVND (reference sequence). Trimming took 4 bases from V and 3 from J, leaving 13 bases between them. This chain's CDR3 is CASSTGDLLNQPQHF. DNA for the CDR3: TGTGCCAGTAGTACGGGGGACCTACTCAATCAGCCCCAGCATTTT.

Ten or more counts support this clone. Since a much larger clone is just one base distant, this may be a read error. The chain is built from TRBV19 and TRBJ2-6; perhaps TRBD1 as D (6 bases). This CDR3 contains 15 residues. V dropped 10 bases and J dropped 2 bases, with 15 bases sitting between them. The germline V gene has CDR1 LNHDA and CDR2 SQIVND (reference sequence). Written as DNA, the CDR3 is TGTGCCACTCAGCAGGGGCTCCCTGGGGCCAACGTCCTGACTTTC. Translated, it gives CATQQGLPGANVLTF.

There are many counts of this clone. The rearrangement links TRBV5-1 to TRBJ2-7; D is possibly TRBD1 (5 bases). This CDR3 is 14 amino acids long. Germline assignment: CDR1 SGHRS and CDR2 YFSETQ. V lost 0 bases and J lost 3, with 10 bases in between. CDR3 region: CASSLGQGYYEQYF. CDR3 in DNA: TGCGCCAGCAGCTTGGGCCAGGGATACTACGAGCAGTACTTC.

This clone has a handful of counts. This chain uses TRBV24-1 with TRBJ2-2, with a weak D call TRBD1 (6 bases). The CDR3 consists of 13 residues. V was clipped by 10 bases and J by 4 bases, with 12 bases between them. Germline CDR1 KGHDR, CDR2 SFDVKD. The DNA for the CDR3 is TGTGCCACTCGACAGGACATCACCGGGGAGCTGTTTTTT. Its translation: CATRQDITGELFF.

The chain recombines TRBV6-1 with TRBJ2-7, with D possibly being TRBD1 (5 bases). V shed 6 bases and J shed 4 bases, with 22 bases lying between them. CDR1 is MNHNS, CDR2 SASEGT, per germline. The CDR3 consists of 16 residues. The CDR3 reads CASRQYGAPSCYEQYF. For the CDR3, the DNA is TGTGCCAGCAGACAGTATGGGGCCCCTTCCTGTTACGAGCAGTACTTC.

V and J are TRBV30 and TRBJ1-6; D gene ambiguous. Trimming removed 1 base from V and 4 bases from J, with 14 bases in between. Germline V CDR1 and CDR2: GTSNPN, SVGIG (reference sequence). The CDR3 contains 16 residues. The CDR3 region has the DNA TGTGCCTGGAGTGGTCGAGGGCAGGAGTATAATTCACCCCTCCACTTT. It is translated as CAWSGRGQEYNSPLHF.

This clone showed up just a few times. The chain employs TRBV27 and TRBJ2-3, with D perhaps matching TRBD2 (5 bases). This CDR3 region has 16 residues. Trimming left V 3 bases short and J 1 base short, with 14 bases between. The germline V gene has CDR1 MNHEY and CDR2 SMNVEV (reference sequence). The CDR3 DNA is TGTGCCAGCAGTTTGAGATCTAGCTTCGGCACAGATACGCAGTATTTT. Protein: CASSLRSSFGTDTQYF.

This clone was observed many times. The V gene is TRBV4-1, the J gene TRBJ2-7; D gene ambiguous. There are 15 residues in the CDR3. Germline-derived CDR1 and CDR2 are MGHRA and YSYEKL. Deletions cut 3 bases from V and 2 bases from J, with 14 bases between. The DNA of the CDR3 is TGCGCCAGCAGCCAGGATGATGACGCTACCTACGAGCAGTACTTC. This translates into CASSQDDDATYEQYF.

About this clone: At one end the junction does not follow the germline gene, possibly because of a read error. The rearrangement joins TRBV27 to TRBJ2-2, with D tentatively TRBD1 (5 bases). The CDR3 spans 14 residues. Germline-derived CDR1 and CDR2 are MNHEY and SMNVEV (reference sequence). The CDR3 region is CASTERVDTVELFF. The DNA for the CDR3 is TGTGCCAGTACGGAAAGGGTGGACACCGTGGAGCTGTTTTTT.

This clone appeared a few times. The chain couples TRBV27 to TRBJ2-2; tentatively, D is TRBD1 (6 bases). The germline CDR1 and CDR2 sequences are MNHEY and SMNVEV (reference sequence). The CDR3 has 14 amino acids. V lost 6 bases and J 1 base, leaving 9 bases between the germline ends. CDR3 DNA: TGTGCCAGCAGGAGGACAGTGAACACCGGGGAGCTGTTTTTT. Translated, it gives CASRRTVNTGELFF.

Judged by abundance, this clone is medium-sized. The chain carries TRBV28 and TRBJ2-7; TRBD1 is a possible D gene (6 bases). The CDR3 consists of 14 residues. The V end was cut by 5 bases, the J end by 4 bases, with 15 bases between. Germline lookup yields CDR1 MDHEN and CDR2 SYDVKM. The CDR3 region has the DNA TGTGCCAGCAGTCCACCAGGACAGTATTACGAGCAGTACTTC. This translates into CASSPPGQYYEQYF.

This clone showed up many times. A much larger clone lies a single base off, so this may be a read error. The sample carries other DNA sequences with the same CDR3. This chain joins TRBV6-1 and TRBJ2-7; 8 nucleotides align to TRBD2. Germline loops: CDR1 MNHNS, CDR2 SASEGT. The CDR3 contains 15 residues. CDR3 sequence (DNA): TGCGCCAGCAGCTCCGATAGCGGGATCGGGGTCGAGCAGTACTTC. Encoded protein: CASSSDSGIGVEQYF.

This clone ranks as medium-sized (0.01 to 0.1%). The V call is TRBV2, the J call TRBJ2-7, with 12 positions matching TRBD2. The V and J ends lost 4 bases and 0 bases, in that order; junction bases with no gene match: 1. CDR3 size: 15 residues. CDR1 SNHLY and CDR2 FYNNEI come from the germline V gene. The CDR3 is CASSGTSGNSYEQYF. CDR3 DNA: TGTGCCAGCAGTGGGACTAGCGGGAACTCCTACGAGCAGTACTTC.

This clone showed up just a few times. A read error is possible here, since a much larger clone lies one base away. Other DNA variants within this sample encode the same CDR3. The rearrangement joins TRBV4-1 to TRBJ2-4, with D possibly matching TRBD2 (5 bases). This CDR3 region has 16 residues. Germline loops: CDR1 MGHRA, CDR2 YSYEKL. CDR3 residues: CASSQVNSLAKNIQYF. The DNA of the CDR3 is TGCGCCAGCAGCCAAGTGAACAGTCTAGCCAAAAACATCCAGTACTTC.

This clone was seen ten or more times. The V and J genes are TRBV6-5 and TRBJ2-7; a possible D gene is TRBD2 (6 bases). CDR1 is MNHEY and CDR2 is SVGAGI in the germline V gene. V was cut by 4 bases and J by 3 bases, with 28 bases left in between. This CDR3 has 19 residues. The CDR3 spells CASSSLGSQEPPGDYEQYF. The CDR3 nucleotides read TGTGCCAGCAGTTCTCTCGGGAGCCAGGAACCTCCTGGGGACTACGAGCAGTACTTC.

This clone has a handful of counts. The sample has other DNA sequences that encode this CDR3 too. The chain links TRBV12-3 or TRBV12-4 to TRBJ2-7; 7 positions match TRBD2. This CDR3 spans 15 amino acids. J lost 7 bases, V lost 3 bases, and 12 bases had no gene match. In nucleotides, the CDR3 is TGTGCCAGCAGTTTGGAAGGGGAGGGGTCACGGGAGCAGTACTTC. Translated, it gives CASSLEGEGSREQYF.

By sample share, this clone is medium-sized. V and J are TRBV12-3 or TRBV12-4 and TRBJ2-2; a weak D match, TRBD2 (5 bases). With 9 bases removed from V and 4 bases from J, the gap between germline ends came to 18 bases. The CDR3 extends over 15 amino acids. CDR3 amino acids: CARPPRVDGTGELFF. As DNA, the CDR3 is TGTGCCAGGCCCCCGCGGGTGGATGGCACCGGGGAGCTGTTTTTT.

This clone came up many times. This chain uses TRBV5-6 with TRBJ2-7; possibly TRBD2 for D (6 bases). This CDR3 has 16 residues. CDR1 and CDR2 (germline): SGHDT, YYEEEE. Trimming left V 6 bases short and J 2 bases short, with 21 bases between. The CDR3 nucleotides are TGTGCCAGCATCTACTATACCGGGACGGGAGCCTACGAGCAGTACTTC. Translating gives CASIYYTGTGAYEQYF.

In its sample, this clone was seen many times. Other nucleotide sequences in the sample specify the same CDR3. The chain recombines TRBV7-2 with TRBJ1-5; tentative D call: TRBD1 (5 bases). Germline values: CDR1 SGHTA, CDR2 FQGNSA. Trimming pared 6 bases from V and 7 bases from J, leaving 13 bases between. The CDR3 contains 13 residues. The CDR3 reads CASRVQGGQPQHF. CDR3 bases: TGTGCCAGCAGGGTGCAGGGCGGGCAGCCCCAGCATTTT.

The V gene is TRBV4-1, the J gene TRBJ2-3, with D perhaps matching TRBD2 (7 bases). The CDR3 is made up of 14 amino acids. CDR1 and CDR2 from the germline V gene are MGHRA and YSYEKL. V lost 4 bases and J 12 bases, leaving 20 bases between the germline ends. CDR3: CASSRLGGGLNQYF. The CDR3 DNA reads TGCGCCAGCAGCCGTCTAGGGGGGGGTCTAAATCAGTATTTT.

This clone showed up many times. The J gene is TRBJ1-1, the V gene TRBV11-2; no clear D. Trimming pared 5 bases from V and 14 bases from J, leaving 15 bases between. The length of the CDR3 is 11 residues. Germline V lookup: CDR1 SGHAT, CDR2 FQNNGV. DNA of the CDR3: TGTGCCAGCAGCCAAGATCGGGCCTTATTCTTT. Translating it yields CASSQDRALFF.